This entry describes one TCR beta chain. No antigen is known for it. The use of a sample-barcoded 5' primer and a J-beta primer mix characterized a second PCR of about 7 to 12 cycles. Each CDR3 protein gets one entry after TCRdb re-called the 5' RACE reads with MiXCR. The table lists roughly 1,500,000 distinct CDR3 sequences, around 42% of them singletons. This record belongs to a study of blood T cells in healthy people across ages. The germline gives CDR1 ENHRY, CDR2 SYGVKD. With 0 bases removed from V and 7 bases from J, the gap between germline ends came to 13 bases. The CDR3 spans 15 residues. Findings and caveats of the study: TCR beta diversity correlated strongly with naive T cell percentage.

This TCR was recovered from a woman under 30 in good health. The chain couples TRBV10-3 to TRBJ1-5; tentatively, D is TRBD1 (6 bases). What was sequenced was blood. DNA of the CDR3: TGTGCCATCAGTGAGTCGGCAGGGGCCGGACAGCCCCAGCATTTT. This codes for CAISESAGAGQPQHF.